The 20 T cell receptor beta chains given below trace back to one sample, sequenced in a study of OX40 agonist ivuxolimab in advanced cancers. This table comes from immunoSEQ multiplex PCR, and its TCRdb copy is limited to in-frame clones, with some not included. The sample contains tens of thousands of clones, more than 80% of which appear only once. The starting material was CD4+ or CD8+ T cells sorted from blood, obtained in a trial of the OX40 agonist ivuxolimab. The receptors here all came from an adult with an advanced solid tumor such as melanoma, head and neck, liver or kidney cancer.

The chain is built from TRBV10-1 and TRBJ2-7; no clear D gene. Trimming removed 10 bases at V and 3 bases at J, with 4 bases between. The CDR3 sequence is 9 residues long. CDR1 and CDR2 (germline): WNHNN, SYGVQD (reference sequence). The CDR3 spells CATYYEQYF. DNA for the CDR3: TGCGCCACCTACTACGAGCAGTACTTC.

The chain recombines TRBV7-8 with TRBJ2-6; D is unclear. CDR1 and CDR2 from the germline V gene are SGHVS and FQNEAQ. V lost 5 bases to trimming and J lost 0 bases, with 8 bases between them. CDR3 length: 15 amino acids. CDR3 protein: CASSPRSSGANVLTF. The CDR3 DNA reads as TGTGCCAGCAGCCCGAGGAGCTCTGGGGCCAACGTCCTGACTTTC.

The V gene is TRBV5-1, the J gene TRBJ2-1; D not certain. In germline, CDR1 is SGHRS, CDR2 YFSETQ. The CDR3 spans 15 residues. Trimming left V 9 bases short and J 4 bases short, with 20 bases between. The CDR3 protein is CATSPSRSQYNEQFF. The CDR3 DNA follows: TGCGCCACCTCTCCCTCCCGCTCCCAGTACAATGAGCAGTTCTTC.

Concerning this clone itself: One end of the junction fails to match germline, which may point to a read error. V gene TRBV30 combines with J gene TRBJ1-4; no clear D. This CDR3 is built from 16 residues. From germline, CDR1 is GTSNPN and CDR2 SVGIG (reference sequence). The CDR3 sequence: CAGRSYPGSANEKLFF. The DNA of the CDR3 is TGCGCGGGGAGAAGTTACCCCGGCAGCGCGAATGAAAAACTGTTTTTT.

This clone was observed once. The CDR3 here is CASRTGQPLETQYF. The CDR3, as DNA: TGCGCCAGCAGAACGGGACAGCCATTGGAGACCCAGTACTTC. The rearrangement uses TRBV5-1 and TRBJ2-5, with 7 bases aligning to TRBD1. V lost 5 bases to trimming and J lost 5 bases; unmatched junction nucleotides: 9. The CDR3 has 14 amino acids. Per the germline V gene, CDR1 is SGHRS and CDR2 is YFSETQ.

This clone was observed a few times. The J gene is TRBJ2-7, the V gene TRBV18; maybe TRBD2 (5 bases). The CDR3 has 14 amino acids. Germline loops: CDR1 KGHSH, CDR2 LQKENI. V lost 3 bases to trimming and J lost 1 base, with 10 bases between them. Written as DNA, the CDR3 is TGTGCCAGCTCACCGAAACGGGATTCCTACGAGCAGTACTTC. Protein sequence: CASSPKRDSYEQYF.

The gene calls are TRBV28 and TRBJ1-1, with D perhaps TRBD1 (5 bases). The CDR3 contains 14 residues. V lost 2 bases to trimming and J lost 5 bases, with 12 bases between them. Looked up from germline, CDR1 is MDHEN and CDR2 is SYDVKM. The CDR3 protein is CASSLGGAGTEAFF. The CDR3 DNA sequence: TGTGCCAGCAGTTTAGGAGGGGCCGGTACTGAAGCTTTCTTT.

V and J are TRBV7-2 and TRBJ1-2, with a weak D call TRBD1 (5 bases). From germline, CDR1 is SGHTA and CDR2 FQGNSA. The CDR3 consists of 15 residues. Trimming stripped 3 bases from V and 0 bases from J, with 11 bases between. The CDR3 protein is CASSLGTVANYGYTF. The CDR3 nucleotides are TGTGCCAGCAGCTTGGGGACGGTAGCTAACTATGGCTACACCTTC.

The rearrangement joins TRBV30 to TRBJ1-6; TRBD1 is a possible D gene (6 bases). Germline CDR1 reads GTSNPN; CDR2 reads SVGIG (reference sequence). Trimming took off 2 bases at V and 6 bases at J, with 17 bases between the two ends. The CDR3 has 16 residues. This CDR3 is CAWSRGAERFNSPLHF. The DNA for the CDR3 is TGTGCCTGGAGTAGGGGGGCAGAGCGCTTTAATTCACCCCTCCACTTT.

The chain is built from TRBV7-9 and TRBJ1-2; D is unclear. Trimming stripped 4 bases from V and 9 bases from J, with 12 bases between. CDR1 and CDR2 from the germline V gene are SEHNR and FQNEAQ (reference sequence). This CDR3 has 12 residues. Here the CDR3 reads CASSSDTQSYTF. CDR3 in DNA: TGTGCCAGCAGCTCCGACACCCAAAGCTACACCTTC.

The chain joins TRBV11-1 to TRBJ1-2; no definite D call. The CDR3 length is 13 residues. Germline V CDR1 and CDR2: SGHAT, FQDESV (reference sequence). The V end lost 3 bases, the J end lost 7 bases, and 12 bases lay between the germline ends. The CDR3 is CASSFDAAGGYTF. The CDR3 DNA reads TGTGCCAGCAGCTTCGATGCTGCAGGTGGCTACACCTTC.

This clone was observed a few times. The V call is TRBV29-1, the J call TRBJ2-7; TRBD1 is a possible D gene (6 bases). CDR3 length: 12 residues. The V end lost 5 bases, the J end lost 1 base, and 9 bases lay between the germline ends. Germline V gene lookup returns CDR1 SQVTM and CDR2 ANQGSEA. CDR3 region: CSVIQGSYEQYF. CDR3 nucleotides: TGCAGCGTTATTCAGGGGTCCTACGAGCAGTACTTC.

The J gene is TRBJ2-1, the V gene TRBV7-6; D ambiguous. Germline CDR1 SGHVS, CDR2 FNYEAQ. Trimming left V 1 base short and J 2 bases short, with 12 bases between. CDR3 size: 16 residues. The CDR3: CASSLGKSPTYNEQFF. In nucleotides, the CDR3 is TGTGCCAGCAGCTTAGGGAAGTCCCCTACCTACAATGAGCAGTTCTTC.

V gene TRBV2 combines with J gene TRBJ2-5; 9 bases line up with TRBD2. From germline, CDR1 is SNHLY and CDR2 FYNNEI. Trimming at V came to 8 bases and at J to 4 bases, leaving 11 bases not matched to a gene. This CDR3 spans 15 amino acids. The CDR3 reads CASLLRGRAGETQYF. CDR3 sequence (DNA): TGTGCCAGCCTTCTACGCGGGAGGGCCGGAGAGACCCAGTACTTC.

The DNA for the CDR3 is TGTGCCAGCAGCTTTGGGACAGGGGAGTCTAGCAATCAGCCCCAGCATTTT. Protein product: CASSFGTGESSNQPQHF. V and J are TRBV7-3 and TRBJ1-5; TRBD1 agrees at 10 bases. V was pared by 3 bases and J by 0 bases, with 5 bases of the junction left unmatched. The CDR3 extends over 17 amino acids. Germline lookup yields CDR1 SGHTA and CDR2 FQGTGA.

This chain links TRBV11-2 with TRBJ2-1, with D unresolved. Trimming cost V 5 bases and J 12 bases, with 14 bases left between them. The CDR3 contains 12 residues. Germline assignment: CDR1 SGHAT and CDR2 FQNNGV. CDR3 sequence: CASSTIALGQFF. The CDR3 DNA is TGTGCCAGCAGCACCATAGCCCTTGGGCAGTTCTTC. The full variable domain, with the rest looked up from reference TRBV11-2 and TRBJ2-1, is EAGVAQSPRYKIIEKRQSVAFWCNPISGHATLYWYQQILGQGPKLLIQFQNNGVVDDSQLPKDRFSAERLKGVDSTLKIQPAKLEDSAVYLCASSTIALGQFFGPGTRLTVL.

The V and J genes are TRBV7-2 and TRBJ1-1; TRBD1 is a possible D gene (6 bases). Germline V lookup: CDR1 SGHTA, CDR2 FQGNSA. Trimming removed 5 bases at V and 3 bases at J, with 16 bases between. The CDR3 spans 15 residues. Here the CDR3 DNA reads TGTGCCAGCAGCCGCCGGACAGATGGGTACACTGAAGCTTTCTTT. This encodes CASSRRTDGYTEAFF.

CDR3 nucleotides: TGTGCCAGCAGTTTAACGTTGGGGACAGGGGCCCACGAGCAGTACTTC. Protein: CASSLTLGTGAHEQYF. J is TRBJ2-7 and V is TRBV28; TRBD1 matches at 10 bases. J gave up 5 bases and V 2 bases, and 9 bases lay outside the gene matches. The CDR3 consists of 16 residues. Germline-derived CDR1 and CDR2 are MDHEN and SYDVKM. The whole variable domain, filled in from reference TRBV28 and TRBJ2-7, reads DVKVTQSSRYLVKRTGEKVFLECVQDMDHENMFWYRQDPGLGLRLIYFSYDVKMKEKGDIPEGYSVSREKKERFSLILESASTNQTSMYLCASSLTLGTGAHEQYFGPGTRLTVT.

The chain recombines TRBV28 with TRBJ2-7, with 7 positions matching TRBD2. The germline CDR1 and CDR2 sequences are MDHEN and SYDVKM. The CDR3 sequence is 16 residues long. The V and J ends lost 7 bases and 3 bases, in that order; junction bases with no gene match: 15. CDR3 bases: TGTGCCAGCACCTATGGGAGGGACCCCTCGGACTACGAGCAGTACTTC. It codes for CASTYGRDPSDYEQYF.

The chain recombines TRBV28 with TRBJ2-3; D unclear. The germline CDR1 and CDR2 sequences are MDHEN and SYDVKM. V dropped 4 bases and J dropped 3 bases, with 17 bases sitting between them. This CDR3 comprises 16 residues. CDR3: CASSYHARLRTDTQYF. The CDR3 nucleotides are TGTGCCAGCAGTTACCACGCCCGACTGAGGACAGATACGCAGTATTTT.